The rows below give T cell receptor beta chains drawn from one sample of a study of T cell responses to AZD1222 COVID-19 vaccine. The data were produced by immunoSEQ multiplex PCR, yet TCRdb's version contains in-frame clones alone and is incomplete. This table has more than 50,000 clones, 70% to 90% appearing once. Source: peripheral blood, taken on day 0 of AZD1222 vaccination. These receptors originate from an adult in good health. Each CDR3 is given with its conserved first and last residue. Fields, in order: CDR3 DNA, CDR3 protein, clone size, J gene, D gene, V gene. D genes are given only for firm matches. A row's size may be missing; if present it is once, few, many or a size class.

DNA: TGCGCCAGCAGCCAAGAAGCGACTTCAGACTCCTACGAGCAGTACTTC
CDR3: CASSQEATSDSYEQYF
size: once
J: TRBJ2-7
D: -
V: TRBV4-1

DNA: TGTGCCATCAGTGAGCGAGTGGCGAACACTGAAGCTTTCTTT
CDR3: CAISERVANTEAFF
size: once
J: TRBJ1-1
D: -
V: TRBV10-3

DNA: TGTGCCACCAGCAGAGAATGGTCCGGGGAGCTGTTTTTT
CDR3: CATSREWSGELFF
size: -
J: TRBJ2-2
D: -
V: TRBV15

DNA: TGCGCCAGCAGCCAAGTGGGACGCTCCAACTATGGCTACACCTTC
CDR3: CASSQVGRSNYGYTF
size: -
J: TRBJ1-2
D: -
V: TRBV4-1

DNA: TGTGCCAGCAGCTTCGGGGGATACAATCAGCCCCAGCATTTT
CDR3: CASSFGGYNQPQHF
size: few
J: TRBJ1-5
D: -
V: TRBV7-8

DNA: TGTGCCAGCAGCCAAGATCAGGGAGGCGGGCCCCAGCATTTT
CDR3: CASSQDQGGGPQHF
size: -
J: TRBJ1-5
D: -
V: TRBV4-2

DNA: TGTGCCAGCAGCCCTCTACAGACAGGGCGCCCATTCTACGAGCAGTACTTC
CDR3: CASSPLQTGRPFYEQYF
size: once
J: TRBJ2-7
D: TRBD1
V: TRBV3-1/TRBV3-2

DNA: TGTGCCAGCAGCCAAGGGAGGCTAACCGGGGAGCAGTTCTTC
CDR3: CASSQGRLTGEQFF
size: -
J: TRBJ2-1
D: -
V: TRBV3-1/TRBV3-2

DNA: TGTGCCACCAGCAGAGTTTTATCGAATTCGGGGAACACTGAAGCTTTCTTT
CDR3: CATSRVLSNSGNTEAFF
size: once
J: TRBJ1-1
D: -
V: TRBV15

DNA: TGTGCCGGGAGGTCAAATGGGGGGACTGAAGCTTTCTTT
CDR3: CAGRSNGGTEAFF
size: -
J: TRBJ1-1
D: -
V: TRBV2

DNA: TGTGCCACCAGCAACTCATTGGGAATGAACACTGAAGCTTTCTTT
CDR3: CATSNSLGMNTEAFF
size: few
J: TRBJ1-1
D: -
V: TRBV24-1

DNA: TGTGCCTGGAGTGGTAGAGGCTACAATGAGCAGTTCTTC
CDR3: CAWSGRGYNEQFF
size: -
J: TRBJ2-1
D: -
V: TRBV30

DNA: TGTGCCAGCAGCTTTTCAGGGGCGGATGAAAAACTGTTTTTT
CDR3: CASSFSGADEKLFF
size: -
J: TRBJ1-4
D: -
V: TRBV7-9

DNA: TGTGCCAGCAGCTTAGGCCCTCAAGAGACCCAGTACTTC
CDR3: CASSLGPQETQYF
size: -
J: TRBJ2-5
D: -
V: TRBV7-6

DNA: TGTGCCAGCAGCCCGGCGCAGGGGGCGGGAAATTCACCCCTCCACTTT
CDR3: CASSPAQGAGNSPLHF
size: -
J: TRBJ1-6
D: TRBD1
V: TRBV9